A single sample gave rise to the 8 T cell receptor beta chains below, sequenced in a study of T cell changes during pregnancy in multiple sclerosis. Sequencing was performed with immunoSEQ multiplex PCR; in TCRdb, only in-frame clones are kept and a portion is missing. The table includes 38,000 or so clones, roughly nine tenths detected once. The sample consisted of peripheral blood, taken before pregnancy. These receptor sequences come from a female donor with multiple sclerosis, enrolled in a pregnancy study.

The chain employs TRBV4-1 and TRBJ1-1, with 10 positions matching TRBD1. V was pared by 1 base and J by 5 bases, with 7 bases of the junction left unmatched. CDR1 is MGHRA, CDR2 YSYEKL, per germline. The CDR3 loop spans 16 amino acids. The CDR3 protein is CASSQGQGAYGTEAFF. Here the CDR3 DNA reads TGCGCCAGCAGCCAAGGACAGGGGGCATATGGGACTGAAGCTTTCTTT.

This clone was seen just once. The chain recombines TRBV7-2 with TRBJ2-1; 9 nucleotides align to TRBD2. Germline assignment: CDR1 SGHTA and CDR2 FQGNSA. The CDR3 length is 14 residues. The V gene end was trimmed by 5 bases and the J gene end by 8 bases; junction bases not matched to a gene: 7. The CDR3 DNA reads as TGTGCCAGCAGCCCTGGACTAGCGTGGGATGAGCAGTTCTTC. It codes for CASSPGLAWDEQFF.

V and J are TRBV28 and TRBJ2-1; D might be TRBD1 (6 bases). The CDR3 covers 16 residues. V lost 2 bases to trimming and J lost 0 bases, with 11 bases between them. Per germline, CDR1 MDHEN and CDR2 SYDVKM. The CDR3 loop is CASSLSGQSSYNEQFF. The CDR3 nucleotides read TGTGCCAGCAGTTTAAGCGGACAGAGCTCCTACAATGAGCAGTTCTTC.

This chain connects TRBV5-1 to TRBJ2-7, with 7 bases fitting TRBD1. CDR3 length: 15 amino acids. Germline lookup yields CDR1 SGHRS and CDR2 YFSETQ. V lost 5 bases to trimming and J lost 6 bases; unmatched junction nucleotides: 14. The CDR3 DNA is TGCGCCAGCAGTCAGGGGGATCAGGGGACCGCCGAGCAGTACTTC. It is translated as CASSQGDQGTAEQYF.

The CDR3 nucleotides read TGTGCCATCCTAAGTCCAGGGGGCAGTGTAAATGAGCAGTTCTTC. Translation: CAILSPGGSVNEQFF. V is TRBV6-4 and J is TRBJ2-1; 8 bases fit TRBD1. Losses at the gene ends were 10 bases for V and 7 bases for J; bases not matched to a gene: 15. In germline, CDR1 is MRHNA, CDR2 SNTAGT. The CDR3 has 15 amino acids.

The chain uses TRBV19 and TRBJ1-5; 11 bases map to TRBD1. Trimming at V came to 5 bases and at J to 2 bases, leaving 8 bases not matched to a gene. Germline V lookup: CDR1 LNHDA, CDR2 SQIVND (reference sequence). The CDR3 loop spans 17 amino acids. The CDR3 is CASSVRTGGAGNQPQHF. DNA of the CDR3: TGTGCCAGTAGTGTTAGGACAGGGGGCGCCGGCAATCAGCCCCAGCATTTT. The whole variable domain, remainder taken from reference TRBV19 and TRBJ1-5, is DGGITQSPKYLFRKEGQNVTLSCEQNLNHDAMYWYRQDPGQGLRLIYYSQIVNDFQKGDIAEGYSVSREKKESFPLTVTSAQKNPTAFYLCASSVRTGGAGNQPQHFGDGTRLSIL.

V usage is TRBV18 and J usage is TRBJ1-2; D gene ambiguous. Deletions cut 1 base from V and 6 bases from J, with 12 bases between. Germline CDR1 reads KGHSH; CDR2 reads LQKENI. The CDR3 totals 14 residues. Here the CDR3 reads CASSPLQTLDGYTF. The CDR3 DNA follows: TGTGCCAGCTCACCACTACAGACCCTGGATGGCTACACCTTC.

The chain is built from TRBV28 and TRBJ2-1; TRBD1 aligns across 9 bases. Looked up from germline, CDR1 is MDHEN and CDR2 is SYDVKM. After removal of 6 bases from V and 10 bases from J, the junction contained 7 bases not matched to a gene. The CDR3 consists of 13 residues. The CDR3 is CASRPGQGSEQFF. As DNA, the CDR3 is TGTGCCAGCAGACCGGGACAGGGTAGCGAGCAGTTCTTC. Together with reference TRBV28 and TRBJ2-1, the CDR3 gives the full variable domain: DVKVTQSSRYLVKRTGEKVFLECVQDMDHENMFWYRQDPGLGLRLIYFSYDVKMKEKGDIPEGYSVSREKKERFSLILESASTNQTSMYLCASRPGQGSEQFFGPGTRLTVL.